This TCR beta chain stems from a study of OX40 agonist ivuxolimab in advanced cancers. Context from the whole study: The costimulatory receptor OX40 (CD134) was targeted by ivuxolimab, a fully human IgG2 agonistic monoclonal antibody. In the dose-escalation cohort, 75% to 85% of patients were male, and the mean age was 60 years with a range of roughly 20 to 85. Intravenous ivuxolimab was administered to patients every 2 weeks at six dose levels: 0.01, 0.1, 0.3, 1.5, 3 and 10 mg/kg. The paper covers the monotherapy dose-escalation part of the phase I ivuxolimab trial, which included N ≈ 50 patients. Of the approximately 54 dose-escalation patients, hepatocellular carcinoma was present in 19, melanoma in roughly 15, renal cell carcinoma in 9 and head and neck cancer in 9. Patients were allowed to have had prior anti-PD-1, anti-PD-L1 or anti-CTLA-4 therapy, and approximately 40% of the dose-escalation patients had been treated with checkpoint inhibitors. The purpose of peripheral TCRbeta sequencing was to test whether ivuxolimab changed TCR sequence diversity and led to clonal T-cell expansion. Partial responses occurred in three dose-escalation patients, of whom one had hepatocellular carcinoma and two had cutaneous melanoma.

To sequence the TCRbeta CDR3 region, genomic DNA was isolated from the sorted cells. TCRbeta CDR3 regions were sequenced using the immunoSEQ Assay. TCRdb took this table from immuneACCESS and kept in-frame rearrangements with V and J called. Such tables lack part of the clones; where checked against another copy, unresolved V genes explain under half of the gap, and the rest is unexplained. The sample includes fewer than 45,000 clones, with roughly 80% observed a single time. The top ten hold nearly 7% of the sample. Looking up the germline V gene (reference sequence) yields CDR1 SEHNR and CDR2 FQNEAQ. The junction carries 13 bases between V and J, which are trimmed by 4 bases and 1 base respectively. The CDR3 contains 15 residues, cysteine and phenylalanine counted. Only the CDR3 DNA is retained, 45 bases long and in frame from the first base. The trial excluded patients who had a history of autoimmune disease or were on systemic immunosuppression. Peripheral blood for TCR sequencing was collected from all dose cohorts at baseline, on cycle 4 day 1, and on cycle 7 day 1. The samples were taken from a phase I, first-in-human, multicenter, open-label dose-escalation trial of ivuxolimab. The trial enrolled adults with locally advanced or metastatic head and neck squamous cell, hepatocellular, melanoma or renal cell carcinoma. Before TCR sequencing, CD4+ and CD8+ T cells were separately sorted from peripheral blood.

Here is what the overall study found, with its caveats: In the 0.1-3.0 mg/kg groups, partial responders were among the patients with the lowest normalized peripheral clonal expansion, particularly in CD8+ T cells. Low levels of normalized T-cell clonal expansion were also seen in some nonresponding patients. Which antigens the clonally expanded peripheral T cells were specific for was not determined. After ivuxolimab, expanded clones were on average more numerous among CD8+ T cells than among CD4+ T cells. At doses from 0.1 to 3.0 mg/kg, clonal expansion was seen in both CD4+ and CD8+ blood T cells between baseline and week 6.

Details on this clone: Its specific antigen is unknown. No base quality values were provided; no much bigger clone lies one nucleotide off.

The input for sequencing was CD4+ or CD8+ T cells sorted from blood, taken in a trial of the OX40 agonist ivuxolimab. The sequence was collected from an adult with an advanced solid tumor such as melanoma, head and neck, liver or kidney cancer. The chain joins TRBV7-9 to TRBJ1-1; perhaps TRBD1 is the D gene, with 6 bases matching. Read as DNA, the sequence is TGTGCCAGCAGCTCAGCACAGGGTGAGAACACTGAAGCTTTCTTT. Its amino acids are CASSSAQGENTEAFF.